The T cell receptor (beta chain) under discussion was sequenced for a study of blood T cell repertoires in COVID-19 (dated by TCRdb to 2018 to 2021). Background on the whole study: Samples from collaborators originated in the United States, Italy and Spain and spanned both the acute and convalescent phases of COVID-19. The material from the prospective study consisted of cDNA or gDNA derived from T cells, B-cell-depleted T cells, or PBMCs. The dataset comprised deeply sampled blood TCRbeta repertoires from subjects exposed to, actively infected with, or recovered from COVID-19. The repertoires were made available in a free public database intended to serve as a resource for research on the immune response to SARS-CoV-2. Samples were obtained from the ongoing ImmuneRACE study (first 160 participants) and from 950 to 1,500 subjects provided by 6 global collaborators. Sample metadata almost always included a de-identified subject ID, COVID-19 status, age in years and sex. Where available, HLA class I and class II types were obtained from metadata supplied by the sample provider rather than from assay-based typing.

TCRbeta CDR3 regions were amplified from genomic DNA by means of the immunoSEQ Assay, a bias-controlled multiplex PCR. Per the source publication's procedure: The number of nucleated cells in each sample was estimated from the amplification of reference gene primers within the assay. To quantify the absolute abundance of each unique TCRbeta CDR3 rearrangement, sequence reads were collapsed and filtered. For each sample, productive Simpson clonality was calculated as the square root of Simpson's diversity index across productive rearrangements. The immuneACCESS repertoire file appears here via TCRdb, limited to in-frame rearrangements. These files lack a portion of the clones; in checked studies, under half of the deficit traces to unresolved V genes, and the cause of the others is not known. D and trimming come from the DNA, and the V and J calls and clone size come from that table. The sample has roughly 50,000 clones on record, about 85% of them singletons. The top ten hold 6.5% of the sample.

The research as a whole found: How much clinical and demographic metadata was included differed by source and by participant, and the metadata was provided uncurated.

The collaborating institutions used their own protocols to collect whole blood in K2EDTA tubes. Collaborator samples were shipped for TCRbeta analysis as frozen whole blood, isolated PBMCs, or DNA extracted from either sample type. Note on this clone: It lacks a known antigen. Per-base quality was not reported, and no clone a single base away is much larger than it.

The material sequenced was peripheral blood. The sequence was obtained from a man aged 55 to 70 with acute or convalescent COVID-19.

The DNA sequence is TGTGCCAGCAGCTTAGACGGGACAGGCGAGCAGTTCTTC. The encoded protein is CASSLDGTGEQFF. Here the chain combines TRBV5-4 and TRBJ2-1, and 8 bases in between align with TRBD1. The CDR3 contains 13 residues, cysteine and phenylalanine counted. The kept DNA is CDR3 alone, 39 bases in frame from the first base. The germline V gene (reference sequence) provides CDR1 SGHNT and CDR2 YYREEE. Here V drops 2 bases and J drops 10 bases, and the junction holds 5 bases not matched to any gene.